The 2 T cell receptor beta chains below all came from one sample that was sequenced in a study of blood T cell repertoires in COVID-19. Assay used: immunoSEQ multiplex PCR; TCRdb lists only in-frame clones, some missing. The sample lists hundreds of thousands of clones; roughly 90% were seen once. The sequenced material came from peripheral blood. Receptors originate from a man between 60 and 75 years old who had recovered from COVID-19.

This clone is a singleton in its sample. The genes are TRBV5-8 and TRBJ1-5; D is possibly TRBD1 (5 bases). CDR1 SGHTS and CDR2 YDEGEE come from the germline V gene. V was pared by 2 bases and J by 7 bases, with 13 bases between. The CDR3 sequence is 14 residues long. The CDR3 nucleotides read TGTGCCAGCAGCTTCTTCTCAGGGATCCAGCCCCAGCATTTT. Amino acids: CASSFFSGIQPQHF.

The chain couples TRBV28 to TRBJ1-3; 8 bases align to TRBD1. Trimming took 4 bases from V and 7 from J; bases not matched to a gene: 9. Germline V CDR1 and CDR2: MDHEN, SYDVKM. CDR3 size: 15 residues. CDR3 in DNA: TGTGCCAGCAGTTCGCCGGGACAGGCGATGAACACCATATATTTT. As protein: CASSSPGQAMNTIYF.